This entry is about one TCR beta chain. The data derive from a study of blood T cell repertoires in COVID-19. As handled by the study authors: From reference gene primer amplification, estimates of nucleated cell counts were derived. The method was immunoSEQ multiplex PCR; TCRdb's version includes in-frame clones alone and lacks a portion of them. V and J calls and clone size are those listed in that table; D and trimming were worked out from the DNA. The sample contains 13,000 or so clones, around 70% of which appear only once. The V end was cut by 0 bases, the J end by 4 bases, with 11 bases between. Germline-derived CDR1 and CDR2 are LGHDT and YNNKEL (reference sequence). The CDR3 runs to 15 residues.

V gene TRBV3-1 (or the pseudogene TRBV3-2) combines with J gene TRBJ2-3; D is possibly TRBD2 (6 bases). The source material was peripheral blood. The TCR sequence derives from a man aged 60-69 years with COVID-19, enrolled during active disease. CDR3 region: CASSQDPAGSDTQYF. The CDR3 DNA reads TGTGCCAGCAGCCAAGACCCTGCGGGGTCAGATACGCAGTATTTT.